The sequence of this T cell receptor (delta chain) was determined in a study of Vδ1+ human thymocytes. The CDR3 spans 20 residues. From germline, CDR1 is TSWWSYY and CDR2 QGS. Overall study findings and caveats: Bulk data may be misread because of unexpected Vdelta2 sequences. Thymic TRG and TRD repertoires appeared highly polyclonal. Donors shared many TRG clonotypes but few TRD clonotypes.

Thymocytes were sorted as CD3+ TCRVdelta1+ TCRVdelta2- after alphabeta T cell depletion. Vdelta1+ thymocyte sorts reached between about 97% and 99.6% purity. The template was reverse-transcribed extracted RNA. Multiplex PCR used pooled V-gene forward primers and a constant-region reverse primer to amplify CDR3s. TCRdb re-processed the multiplex PCR reads using CATT. The sample holds some 55,000 delta-chain clones, less than 20% seen once. Remarks on this clone: Its specificity is unknown. One end of the junction does not line up with germline, which may come from a read error.

The sequenced sample was Vdelta1+ gamma-delta thymocytes from the thymus. Noted subset: FACS-sorted CD3+ TCRalphabeta- TCRVdelta1+ TCRVdelta2- thymocytes. This chain joins TRDV1 and TRDJ1; TRDD3 aligns across 12 bases. This TCR was sampled from a boy in the first two years of life who had congenital heart surgery. CDR3 in amino acids: CAPGERFPLVLGDTPDKLIF. In nucleotides, the CDR3 is TGTGCTCCTGGGGAACGTTTCCCACTTGTACTGGGGGATACCCCCGATAAACTCATCTTT.